This T cell receptor (beta chain) was sequenced for a study of blood T cell repertoires in COVID-19. TCRdb keeps only in-frame clones here, not all; method: immunoSEQ multiplex PCR. The sample has approximately 250,000 clones, 84% seen once. Sequencing used peripheral blood. The clonotype was recovered from a woman in her 40s who had recovered from COVID-19.

The CDR3 nucleotides are TGTGCCAGCAGCTTATCCGGACAGATCTTCTATGGCTACACCTTC. Translated, it gives CASSLSGQIFYGYTF. This sequence joins TRBV7-9 and TRBJ1-2; TRBD1 might be the D (6 bases). Deletions cut 2 bases from V and 4 bases from J, with 14 bases between. From germline, CDR1 is SEHNR and CDR2 FQNEAQ (reference sequence). The CDR3 is 15 residues long.